Listed below are T cell receptor beta chains from one sample, sequenced in a study of lymphopenia after photon versus proton radiotherapy. Profiling relied on immunoSEQ multiplex PCR, and the TCRdb table lists in-frame clones only, not all of them. The sample shows 65,000 to 85,000 clones, roughly 90% of them seen only once. Sequenced material: peripheral blood, taken from a patient treated with photon-based radiotherapy. These receptors came from a woman in her 40s with cholangiocarcinoma. Both conserved end residues are part of each CDR3. Fields, in order: clone size, V gene, J gene, D gene, CDR3 protein, CDR3 DNA. The D gene is left open where the match is weak. Rows may omit the clone size; those that give it use once, few, many or a size class.

>.|TRBV6-5|TRBJ1-3|.
CASKPTVSGNTIYF
TGTGCCAGCAAGCCGACAGTCTCTGGAAACACCATATATTTT
>once|TRBV4-1|TRBJ1-2|TRBD1
CASSDRQGASYGYTF
TGCGCCAGCAGCGACCGACAGGGGGCAAGCTATGGCTACACCTTC
>.|TRBV5-1|TRBJ1-2|.
CASSLGIYGYTF
TGCGCCAGCAGCTTGGGGATCTATGGCTACACCTTC
>.|TRBV19|TRBJ1-2|.
CASSIPERGYGYTF
TGTGCCAGTAGTATCCCCGAAAGGGGGTATGGCTACACCTTC
>.|TRBV28|TRBJ2-5|.
CASSLTGTTQETQYF
TGTGCCAGCAGTTTGACAGGGACTACCCAAGAGACCCAGTACTTC
>.|TRBV27|TRBJ1-6|.
CASSSEDRPNSPLHF
TGTGCCAGCAGTTCCGAGGACAGACCCAATTCACCCCTCCACTTT
>.|TRBV12-5|TRBJ1-1|.
CASGLVPDLNTEAFF
TGTGCTAGTGGTTTGGTCCCGGACCTGAACACTGAAGCTTTCTTT
>.|TRBV5-5|TRBJ2-7|TRBD2
CASSPQVVRESSEQYF
TGTGCCAGCAGCCCGCAGGTCGTGCGGGAGTCAAGCGAGCAGTACTTC
>.|TRBV27|TRBJ2-5|.
CASSLSRRETQYF
TGTGCCAGCAGTTTATCACGGAGAGAGACCCAGTACTTC
>.|TRBV7-9|TRBJ1-1|.
CASSLSGTHTEAFF
TGTGCCAGCAGCTTATCAGGGACCCACACTGAAGCTTTCTTT
>.|TRBV19|TRBJ2-7|TRBD1
CASTHSTGDPYEQYF
TGTGCCAGTACTCATTCAACAGGGGATCCCTACGAGCAGTACTTC
>.|TRBV11-2|TRBJ1-1|.
CASSLDPTDSGEAFF
TGTGCCAGCAGCTTAGATCCGACAGATTCGGGTGAAGCTTTCTTT
>.|TRBV4-2|TRBJ1-1|.
CASSRETAFSMNTEAFF
TGTGCCAGCAGCCGAGAGACAGCTTTTTCTATGAACACTGAAGCTTTCTTT
>.|TRBV7-2|TRBJ1-2|.
CASSLPAAGHYGYTF
TGTGCCAGCAGCTTACCTGCGGCAGGGCACTATGGCTACACCTTC
>once|TRBV4-1|TRBJ2-5|.
CASSPGTEETQYF
TGCGCCAGCAGCCCCGGGACGGAAGAGACCCAGTACTTC
>.|TRBV7-9|TRBJ2-1|.
CASSQRVVLYNEQFF
TGTGCCAGCAGCCAACGGGTCGTACTCTACAATGAGCAGTTCTTC